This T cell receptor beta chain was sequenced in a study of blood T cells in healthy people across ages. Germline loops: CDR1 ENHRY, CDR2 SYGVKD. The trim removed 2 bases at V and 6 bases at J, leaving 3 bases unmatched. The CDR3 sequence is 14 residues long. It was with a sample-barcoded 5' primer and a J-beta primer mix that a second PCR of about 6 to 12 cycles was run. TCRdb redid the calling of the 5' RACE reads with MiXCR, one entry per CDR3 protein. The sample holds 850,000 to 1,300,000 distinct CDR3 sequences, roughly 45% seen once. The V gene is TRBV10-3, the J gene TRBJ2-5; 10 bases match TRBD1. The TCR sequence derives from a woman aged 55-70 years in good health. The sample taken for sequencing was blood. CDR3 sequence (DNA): TGTGCCATCAGTGAGAGGGACAGGGGTCAGACCCAGTACTTC. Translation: CAISERDRGQTQYF.